Listed below are T cell receptor beta chains from one sample, sequenced in a study of blood T cell repertoires in COVID-19. Generated by immunoSEQ multiplex PCR, the TCRdb table keeps only in-frame clones and is missing some. Of 40,000 to 55,000 clones in the sample, 88% are singletons; the top ten hold 14%. The specimen was peripheral blood. These receptor sequences come from a human donor in a cohort sampled during active COVID-19. CDR3s include the opening cysteine and the closing phenylalanine or tryptophan. A D gene is named only where the DNA matches it firmly. Rows may omit the clone size; those that give it use once, few, many or a size class.

CDR3	DNA	J	V	size	D
CASSLLGTGWSDTQYF	TGTGCCAGCAGCCTATTGGGGACAGGGTGGTCAGATACGCAGTATTTT	TRBJ2-3	TRBV6-2/TRBV6-3	.	TRBD1
CASSQAGGQTGELFF	TGCGCCAGCAGCCAAGCGGGGGGGCAAACCGGGGAGCTGTTTTTT	TRBJ2-2	TRBV4-3	.	TRBD2
CASSLAGDQPQHF	TGTGCCAGCAGCTTGGCGGGGGACCAGCCCCAGCATTTT	TRBJ1-5	TRBV5-5	.	.
CASRGQGAYGYTF	TGTGCCAGCAGAGGACAGGGGGCCTATGGCTACACCTTC	TRBJ1-2	TRBV12-3/TRBV12-4	.	TRBD1
CASSEGLAGGEQFF	TGTGCCAGCAGTGAGGGACTAGCGGGGGGAGAGCAGTTCTTC	TRBJ2-1	TRBV6-1	.	TRBD2
CASRGQATGELFF	TGTGCCAGTAGGGGCCAGGCCACCGGGGAGCTGTTTTTT	TRBJ2-2	TRBV19	.	.
CASSLTTGNEQFF	TGTGCCAGCAGCCTCACTACCGGCAATGAGCAGTTCTTC	TRBJ2-1	TRBV7-3	.	.
CASRRPPSVEQFF	TGCGCCAGCAGGAGACCTCCCAGCGTCGAGCAGTTCTTC	TRBJ2-1	TRBV5-1	.	.
CASRELRSPFSGNTIYF	TGTGCCAGCAGGGAATTGAGAAGTCCATTCTCTGGAAACACCATATATTTT	TRBJ1-3	TRBV6-1	.	.
CASSSGVYNEQFF	TGTGCCAGCAGCTCAGGGGTGTACAATGAGCAGTTCTTC	TRBJ2-1	TRBV7-9	.	.
CASSYEPRSTDTQYF	TGTGCCAGCAGTTACGAACCTAGGTCGACAGATACGCAGTATTTT	TRBJ2-3	TRBV6-2/TRBV6-3	.	.
CASRVTSGDAYEQYF	TGTGCCAGTAGGGTGACTAGCGGGGACGCCTACGAGCAGTACTTC	TRBJ2-7	TRBV19	.	TRBD2
CASSLGPISNQPQHF	TGCGCCAGCAGCTTGGGGCCGATTAGCAATCAGCCCCAGCATTTT	TRBJ1-5	TRBV5-1	.	.
CASSFSTSGGAETQYF	TGTGCCAGCAGCTTCTCAACTAGCGGGGGGGCAGAGACCCAGTACTTC	TRBJ2-5	TRBV7-2	.	TRBD2
CAWKSDAGNTIYF	TGTGCCTGGAAATCAGATGCTGGAAACACCATATATTTT	TRBJ1-3	TRBV30	once	.
CASGLVRDRSYEQYF	TGTGCTAGTGGTTTGGTCCGGGACAGGTCCTACGAGCAGTACTTC	TRBJ2-7	TRBV12-5	.	TRBD1
CASSPQRETGELFF	TGTGCCAGCTCACCACAGAGGGAGACCGGGGAGCTGTTTTTT	TRBJ2-2	TRBV18	once	.
CASSRQGAGVNTEAFF	TGTGCCAGCTCACGACAGGGGGCCGGAGTGAACACTGAAGCTTTCTTT	TRBJ1-1	TRBV18	.	TRBD1
CASSSGQGTETQYF	TGTGCCAGCAGCTCGGGACAGGGGACGGAGACCCAGTACTTC	TRBJ2-5	TRBV7-8	.	TRBD1
CASSGPLAQYF	TGTGCCAGCTCGGGTCCTTTGGCCCAGTACTTC	TRBJ2-5	TRBV6-5	.	.
CATSDPAGGTDTQYF	TGTGCCACCAGTGATCCTGCAGGGGGCACAGATACGCAGTATTTT	TRBJ2-3	TRBV24-1	.	.
CSAGTPEETQYF	TGCAGCGCCGGGACACCCGAAGAGACCCAGTACTTC	TRBJ2-5	TRBV29-1	.	.
CAWSEGTGGPGMGEEQFF	TGTGCCTGGAGCGAAGGGACAGGAGGACCTGGGATGGGAGAGGAGCAGTTCTTC	TRBJ2-1	TRBV30	.	TRBD1
CASSPPGLPNTEAFF	TGCGCCAGCAGCCCTCCCGGACTGCCGAACACTGAAGCTTTCTTT	TRBJ1-1	TRBV10-1	.	.
CASRGQSGNTIYF	TGTGCCAGTAGAGGACAGTCGGGAAACACCATATATTTT	TRBJ1-3	TRBV19	once	.
CASTPSGNRGNTIYF	TGTGCCAGTACCCCCTCGGGAAACAGAGGAAACACCATATATTTT	TRBJ1-3	TRBV19	.	.
CASSQDPPGGRDEQFF	TGTGCCAGCAGCCAAGATCCACCGGGGGGCCGGGATGAGCAGTTCTTC	TRBJ2-1	TRBV3-1/TRBV3-2	.	.
CASSSQGWTEAFF	TGTGCCAGCAGCTCGCAGGGGTGGACTGAAGCTTTCTTT	TRBJ1-1	TRBV5-5	once	.
CAARGQGRNSPLHF	TGTGCCGCAAGGGGGCAGGGAAGGAATTCACCCCTCCACTTT	TRBJ1-6	TRBV19	.	TRBD1
CASRTSGGAQFF	TGTGCCAGCCGGACTAGCGGGGGGGCGCAGTTCTTC	TRBJ2-1	TRBV7-2	.	TRBD2
CASSQERASYGYTF	TGCGCCAGCAGCCAAGAGAGGGCCTCTTATGGCTACACCTTC	TRBJ1-2	TRBV4-3	once	.
CASSRGLAGGQGDTQYF	TGTGCCAGCAGCCGGGGACTAGCGGGGGGGCAGGGAGATACGCAGTATTTT	TRBJ2-3	TRBV5-4	.	TRBD2
CASSYSGVYGYTF	TGTGCCAGCAGTTACTCAGGGGTCTATGGCTACACCTTC	TRBJ1-2	TRBV6-5	many	.
CAWSSAGGIADTQYF	TGTGCCTGGAGCTCCGCGGGGGGGATCGCAGATACGCAGTATTTT	TRBJ2-3	TRBV30	.	TRBD2
CASSVAPGDSSYNSPLHF	TGTGCCAGCAGCGTAGCGCCAGGGGACAGCTCCTATAATTCACCCCTCCACTTT	TRBJ1-6	TRBV9	.	TRBD1
CSARDSLSGNTIYF	TGCAGCGCTCGGGACAGCCTCTCTGGAAACACCATATATTTT	TRBJ1-3	TRBV29-1	.	TRBD1
CASSQDGGENTGELFF	TGTGCCAGCAGCCAAGATGGAGGGGAGAACACCGGGGAGCTGTTTTTT	TRBJ2-2	TRBV3-1/TRBV3-2	.	.
CASSFRTDNNEQFF	TGCGCCAGCAGCTTCCGGACAGATAACAATGAGCAGTTCTTC	TRBJ2-1	TRBV5-1	.	.
CASSQLEYPGNQPQHF	TGCGCCAGCAGCCAATTGGAGTATCCTGGCAATCAGCCCCAGCATTTT	TRBJ1-5	TRBV4-1	.	.
CASSLSSGETYEQYF	TGTGCCAGCAGTTTGTCTAGTGGCGAAACCTACGAGCAGTACTTC	TRBJ2-7	TRBV27	.	.
CATSETGANQPQHF	TGTGCCACCAGTGAGACAGGGGCAAATCAGCCCCAGCATTTT	TRBJ1-5	TRBV24-1	.	TRBD1
CAQRQGDTDTQYF	TGTGCCCAAAGACAGGGGGACACAGATACGCAGTATTTT	TRBJ2-3	TRBV10-3	.	TRBD1
CASRQYNEQFF	TGTGCCAGCAGACAGTACAATGAGCAGTTCTTC	TRBJ2-1	TRBV12-3/TRBV12-4	.	.
CASSDPPGQAFF	TGTGCCAGCAGTGACCCCCCGGGTCAAGCTTTCTTT	TRBJ1-1	TRBV6-1	.	.
CASTDAQGWQYF	TGTGCCAGCACCGACGCACAGGGCTGGCAGTACTTC	TRBJ2-7	TRBV25-1	once	.
CASSLANRETQYF	TGTGCCAGCAGCCTAGCAAATCGAGAGACCCAGTACTTC	TRBJ2-5	TRBV7-9	.	.
CATSDYRGDTQYF	TGTGCCACCAGTGACTACAGGGGAGATACGCAGTATTTT	TRBJ2-3	TRBV24-1	once	TRBD1
CASSLNSPSTDTQYF	TGTGCCAGCAGCTTAAACAGTCCTAGCACAGATACGCAGTATTTT	TRBJ2-3	TRBV7-2	.	.
CASSENGRREFEQYF	TGCGCCAGCAGTGAAAATGGTCGGCGGGAATTCGAGCAGTACTTC	TRBJ2-7	TRBV10-1	.	.
CASSPGRGKTGNTIYF	TGCGCCAGCAGCCCGGGCCGGGGAAAAACTGGAAACACCATATATTTT	TRBJ1-3	TRBV4-1	.	.
CSVEQGANEQFF	TGCAGCGTTGAACAGGGGGCCAATGAGCAGTTCTTC	TRBJ2-1	TRBV29-1	.	TRBD1
CASSPGLLYGYTF	TGTGCCAGCAGCCCGGGTCTCCTCTATGGCTACACCTTC	TRBJ1-2	TRBV7-9	few	.
CASRGQGGNEQYF	TGTGCCAGCAGGGGACAGGGTGGGAACGAGCAGTACTTC	TRBJ2-7	TRBV25-1	once	TRBD1
CASSLRGINNEQFF	TGTGCCAGCAGCCTCCGGGGTATCAACAATGAGCAGTTCTTC	TRBJ2-1	TRBV7-9	few	.
CASSNPQGAVQETQYF	TGTGCCAGTAGTAACCCACAGGGGGCGGTCCAAGAGACCCAGTACTTC	TRBJ2-5	TRBV19	once	TRBD1